This T cell receptor (beta chain) was sequenced during a study of technical replicates of blood from a few donors. Profiling relied on immunoSEQ multiplex PCR, and the TCRdb table lists in-frame clones only, not all of them. The table records about 75,000 clones, about 97% of them present only once. This CDR3 is built from 12 residues. The V gene end was trimmed by 8 bases and the J gene end by 14 bases; junction bases not matched to a gene: 12. CDR1 and CDR2 (germline): PRHDT, FYEKMQ (reference sequence). This clonotype originated in a human donor in good health. The chain is built from TRBV13 and TRBJ2-1, with 7 positions matching TRBD2. Sequencing was done on a sample of T cells isolated from PBMCs. CDR3 in DNA: TGTGCCAGCGAACAAGCGGGACGGATGAAGTTCTTC. This translates into CASEQAGRMKFF.